The clone carrying this T cell receptor (beta chain) occurred once. Original data processing: Cell counts per sample came from amplifying reference gene primers. Sequencing was performed with immunoSEQ multiplex PCR; in TCRdb, only in-frame clones are kept and a portion is missing. From that table come the V and J calls and clone size; the DNA was used to work out D and trimming. The repertoire holds over 250,000 clones, with 86% as singletons. These data come from a study of blood T cell repertoires in COVID-19. CDR1 and CDR2 (germline): MNHEY, SVGAGI. This CDR3 is built from 12 residues. V lost 6 bases and J lost 5, with 11 bases in between.

Source material: peripheral blood. The source of this sequence is a woman aged 65 to 85 with COVID-19, enrolled during active disease. The chain uses TRBV6-5 and TRBJ2-7; possibly TRBD1 for D (5 bases). CDR3 amino acids: CASRNQGNEQYF. The CDR3 bases are TGTGCCAGCAGGAATCAGGGCAACGAGCAGTACTTC.